The TCR beta chain described here comes from a study of blood T cell repertoires in COVID-19. About the study: Sites in the United States, Italy and Spain provided acute and convalescent COVID-19 samples. PBMCs, B-cell-depleted T cells, or T cells provided the cDNA or gDNA that made up the material.

Authors' analysis steps: The assay estimated nucleated cells by amplifying reference gene primers. Generated by immunoSEQ multiplex PCR, the TCRdb table keeps only in-frame clones and is missing some. Clonal size and the V and J genes are those of that table, whereas D and trimming came from the DNA. This sample has 300,000 to 400,000 clones, with approximately 84% found just once. This CDR3 contains 14 residues. Germline V CDR1 and CDR2: KGHSH, LQKENI. The V gene lost 6 bases and the J gene lost 5 bases, with 16 bases spanning the gap. The TCR sequence derives from a young woman who had recovered from COVID-19. Source material: PBMCs or T cells enriched from blood (not recorded which). The chain joins TRBV18 to TRBJ2-5; tentative D call: TRBD1 (8 bases). This CDR3 is CASSLNRGGETQYF. CDR3 nucleotides: TGTGCCAGCTCTCTCAACAGGGGGGGTGAGACCCAGTACTTC.